The 31 T cell receptor beta chains below come from one sample, sequenced in a study of T cell changes during pregnancy in multiple sclerosis. The table came from immunoSEQ multiplex PCR; TCRdb's copy has only in-frame clones and leaves some out. In the table there are tens of thousands of clones, approximately 94% of which are singletons. Sequencing was performed on CD8+ T cells from peripheral blood mononuclear cells, taken in the second trimester of pregnancy. The receptor source for this set is a female donor with multiple sclerosis, enrolled in a pregnancy study.

The rearrangement joins TRBV19 to TRBJ2-1; D gene uncertain. The CDR3 runs to 13 residues. CDR1 and CDR2 from the germline V gene are LNHDA and SQIVND (reference sequence). The ends were cut back, 4 bases at V and 3 bases at J, with 7 bases in the middle. The CDR3 DNA follows: TGTGCCAGTAGTACCGTAGACTACAATGAGCAGTTCTTC. Protein product: CASSTVDYNEQFF.

V gene TRBV11-2 combines with J gene TRBJ2-7, with a possible D match to TRBD2 (5 bases). V dropped 5 bases and J dropped 3 bases, with 14 bases sitting between them. CDR1 SGHAT and CDR2 FQNNGV come from the germline V gene. CDR3 length: 14 residues. CDR3 amino acids: CASSRTGDFYEQYF. The CDR3, as DNA: TGTGCCAGCAGCCGGACTGGAGATTTCTACGAGCAGTACTTC.

V and J are TRBV6-5 and TRBJ2-1; no definite D call. V shed 7 bases and J shed 6 bases, with 13 bases lying between them. The CDR3 extends over 13 amino acids. The germline V gene encodes CDR1 MNHEY and CDR2 SVGAGI. For the CDR3, the DNA is TGTGCCAGCACCGACCCAGGAACCAATGAGCAGTTCTTC. It specifies CASTDPGTNEQFF.

CDR3 sequence (DNA): TGTGCCAGCAGTTACTCGAACGACCCAGGGGAGCAGTACTTC. Translating gives CASSYSNDPGEQYF. The chain has TRBV6-5 and TRBJ2-7; D might be TRBD1 (5 bases). Germline CDR1 MNHEY, CDR2 SVGAGI. With 0 bases removed from V and 7 bases from J, the gap between germline ends came to 13 bases. CDR3 length equals 14 residues.

V usage is TRBV5-1 and J usage is TRBJ2-7; 8 bases agree with TRBD1. CDR1 SGHRS and CDR2 YFSETQ come from the germline V gene. The CDR3 has 13 amino acids. V shed 6 bases and J 7 bases; nucleotides not matched to a gene: 9. The CDR3 sequence is CASTQTGVGEQYF. CDR3 in DNA: TGCGCCAGCACACAGACAGGGGTAGGTGAGCAGTACTTC.

This chain connects TRBV28 to TRBJ1-1; 10 bases fit TRBD1. After removal of 7 bases from V and 0 bases from J, the junction contained 11 bases not matched to a gene. The CDR3 extends over 17 amino acids. The germline CDR1 and CDR2 sequences are MDHEN and SYDVKM. CDR3 nucleotides: TGTGCCAGCAATAGGGACAGGGGAGGTGCAATGAACACTGAAGCTTTCTTT. Translated, it gives CASNRDRGGAMNTEAFF.

The V call is TRBV19, the J call TRBJ2-3; TRBD1 matches 8 bases. The CDR3 length is 16 residues. The V gene's germline CDR1 is LNHDA and CDR2 SQIVND (reference sequence). The V segment lost 1 base and the J segment 3 bases; nucleotides outside the gene matches: 6. The CDR3 nucleotides read TGTGCCAGTAGTATAGCGGAGACAGGGGCGACAGATACGCAGTATTTT. It specifies CASSIAETGATDTQYF.

V gene TRBV4-3 combines with J gene TRBJ2-2; D unclear. Deletions cut 3 bases from V and 6 bases from J, with 14 bases between. This CDR3 is 15 amino acids long. Germline V gives CDR1 LGHNA, CDR2 YSLEER. CDR3 DNA sequence: TGCGCCAGCAGCCAGCTGCTTAGTCTGTCCGGGGAGCTGTTTTTT. This translates into CASSQLLSLSGELFF.

CDR3 in amino acids: CASSGRWTSGRAVLSDEQFF. The CDR3 bases are TGTGCCAGCAGTGGCAGGTGGACTAGCGGGAGGGCCGTCCTCTCGGATGAGCAGTTCTTC. The chain has TRBV2 and TRBJ2-1; TRBD2 matches at 15 bases. V was pared by 4 bases and J by 8 bases, with 18 bases of the junction left unmatched. The CDR3 length is 20 residues. Germline CDR1 is SNHLY and CDR2 is FYNNEI. The full variable domain, with the rest looked up from reference TRBV2 and TRBJ2-1, is EPEVTQTPSHQVTQMGQEVILRCVPISNHLYFYWYRQILGQKVEFLVSFYNNEISEKSEIFDDQFSVERPDGSNFTLKIRSTKLEDSAMYFCASSGRWTSGRAVLSDEQFFGPGTRLTVL.

The rearrangement joins TRBV27 to TRBJ2-7, with 9 bases fitting TRBD2. This CDR3 spans 15 amino acids. The germline CDR1 and CDR2 sequences are MNHEY and SMNVEV (reference sequence). Trimming at V came to 1 base and at J to 5 bases, leaving 6 bases not matched to a gene. Here the CDR3 DNA reads TGTGCCAGCAGTTTATTGGCGGGAGGGCACGACGAGCAGTACTTC. Translating it yields CASSLLAGGHDEQYF.

This rearrangement joins TRBV6-1 to TRBJ1-5; TRBD1 is a possible D gene (6 bases). The CDR3 totals 15 residues. In germline, CDR1 is MNHNS, CDR2 SASEGT. Trimming removed 4 bases at V and 2 bases at J, with 12 bases between. DNA for the CDR3: TGTGCCAGCAGTGCGGAGGACAGTCGCAATCAGCCCCAGCATTTT. Protein product: CASSAEDSRNQPQHF.

V and J are TRBV29-1 and TRBJ1-5; 8 nucleotides line up with TRBD1. Trimming cost V 6 bases and J 1 base; bases outside gene matches: 5. CDR1 SQVTM and CDR2 ANQGSEA come from the germline V gene. This CDR3 is built from 14 residues. The CDR3 sequence: CSVKTGESNQPQHF. The CDR3 DNA follows: TGCAGCGTCAAGACAGGGGAGAGCAATCAGCCCCAGCATTTT.

This chain connects TRBV6-5 to TRBJ2-7; weak D call: TRBD1 (6 bases). Germline V lookup: CDR1 MNHEY, CDR2 SVGAGI. V was pared by 8 bases and J by 3 bases, with 14 bases between. The CDR3 is 13 amino acids. This chain's CDR3 is CASRSRGFYEQYF. For the CDR3, the DNA is TGTGCCAGCCGGAGCAGGGGTTTCTACGAGCAGTACTTC.

The chain uses TRBV27 and TRBJ1-4; D may be TRBD1 (5 bases). The CDR3 is 14 amino acids. The V gene lost 1 base and the J gene lost 7 bases, with 10 bases spanning the gap. Per germline, CDR1 MNHEY and CDR2 SMNVEV (reference sequence). CDR3 protein: CASSLWGRGEKLFF. The CDR3 bases are TGTGCCAGCAGTTTATGGGGTAGGGGTGAAAAACTGTTTTTT.

J is TRBJ1-1 and V is TRBV11-2, with a weak D call TRBD1 (5 bases). V lost 0 bases and J 5 bases, leaving 10 bases between the germline ends. CDR3 size: 14 residues. Per the germline V gene, CDR1 is SGHAT and CDR2 is FQNNGV. As DNA, the CDR3 is TGTGCCAGCAGCTTAGAAGACAGCGTAACTGAAGCTTTCTTT. Encoded protein: CASSLEDSVTEAFF.

V is TRBV2 and J is TRBJ2-7; D ambiguous. The CDR3 is 12 residues long. V lost 8 bases and J 6 bases, leaving 14 bases between the germline ends. Per germline, CDR1 SNHLY and CDR2 FYNNEI. CDR3 in DNA: TGTGCCAGCGTGGCAGGTTTGCGCGAGCAGTACTTC. Translated: CASVAGLREQYF.

CDR3: CASTPQGMNTEAFF. The CDR3 DNA is TGTGCCAGCACCCCGCAGGGGATGAACACTGAAGCTTTCTTT. This chain links TRBV25-1 with TRBJ1-1; TRBD1 might be the D (6 bases). The CDR3 extends over 14 amino acids. Germline V gives CDR1 MGHDK, CDR2 SYGVNS. Trimming took 7 bases from V and 0 from J, leaving 12 bases between them.

This rearrangement joins TRBV15 to TRBJ2-1; 8 nucleotides match TRBD2. Germline V gene data show CDR1 as LNHNV and CDR2 as YYDKDF (reference sequence). The CDR3 is 15 amino acids. V shed 3 bases and J 5 bases; nucleotides not matched to a gene: 6. CDR3 DNA: TGTGCCACCAGCAGCACGGGAGGGCGCGACAATGAGCAGTTCTTC. It codes for CATSSTGGRDNEQFF.

The chain employs TRBV27 and TRBJ2-7, with TRBD1 matching over 7 bases. Germline assignment: CDR1 MNHEY and CDR2 SMNVEV (reference sequence). After removal of 2 bases from V and 3 bases from J, the junction contained 10 bases not matched to a gene. This CDR3 is built from 16 residues. The CDR3 loop is CASSLGSDRAYYEQYF. Written as DNA, the CDR3 is TGTGCCAGCAGTTTAGGATCAGACAGGGCTTACTACGAGCAGTACTTC.

V usage is TRBV2 and J usage is TRBJ2-7; 11 bases fit TRBD2. The CDR3 has 14 residues. V shed 11 bases and J 5 bases; nucleotides not matched to a gene: 11. Germline CDR1 and CDR2: SNHLY and FYNNEI. The CDR3 spells CARERLAGTHEQYF. The CDR3 coding sequence is TGTGCCCGCGAGAGACTAGCGGGAACCCACGAGCAGTACTTC. The full variable domain, with the rest looked up from reference TRBV2 and TRBJ2-7, is EPEVTQTPSHQVTQMGQEVILRCVPISNHLYFYWYRQILGQKVEFLVSFYNNEISEKSEIFDDQFSVERPDGSNFTLKIRSTKLEDSAMYFCARERLAGTHEQYFGPGTRLTVT.

This chain joins TRBV5-1 and TRBJ2-5, with 8 bases matching TRBD2. The V segment lost 2 bases and the J segment 4 bases; nucleotides outside the gene matches: 4. The CDR3 length is 14 residues. Germline assignment: CDR1 SGHRS and CDR2 YFSETQ. CDR3 coding DNA: TGCGCCAGCAGCTTCCGGGAGGGTAGAGAGACCCAGTACTTC. This codes for CASSFREGRETQYF.

This chain joins TRBV7-9 and TRBJ1-1, with D uncertain. Trimming stripped 0 bases from V and 8 bases from J, with 4 bases between. This CDR3 contains 11 residues. The germline CDR1 and CDR2 sequences are SEHNR and FQNEAQ (reference sequence). The DNA for the CDR3 is TGTGCCAGCAGCTTAGCCACAGAAGCTTTCTTT. Translation gives CASSLATEAFF.

The chain is built from TRBV7-9 and TRBJ2-2, with TRBD1 matching 9 bases. J lost 7 bases, V lost 4 bases, and 4 bases had no gene match. This CDR3 is 14 amino acids long. Germline CDR1 and CDR2: SEHNR and FQNEAQ (reference sequence). For the CDR3, the DNA is TGTGCCAGCAGCTCAGGACAGGGGATCGGGGAGCTGTTTTTT. Translated: CASSSGQGIGELFF.

The chain uses TRBV6-5 and TRBJ2-1, with 11 nucleotides matching TRBD2. This CDR3 comprises 14 residues. V gave up 6 bases and J gave up 7 bases; unmatched junction bases: 5. Germline V CDR1 and CDR2: MNHEY, SVGAGI. The CDR3: CASSLLAGENEQFF. Written as DNA, the CDR3 is TGTGCCAGCAGCCTACTAGCGGGAGAGAATGAGCAGTTCTTC.

The CDR3 bases are TGTGCCAGTAAAAAGACCGGACTTGAAGGGGGCACTGAAGCTTTCTTT. Its protein product is CASKKTGLEGGTEAFF. The genes are TRBV19 and TRBJ1-1, with D perhaps matching TRBD1 (6 bases). Trimming took 7 bases from V and 4 from J, leaving 22 bases between them. Germline CDR1 LNHDA, CDR2 SQIVND (reference sequence). This CDR3 is 16 amino acids long.

V usage is TRBV27 and J usage is TRBJ1-2, with D perhaps TRBD1 (5 bases). V was shortened by 8 bases and J by 3 bases, with 10 bases between the two germline ends. The CDR3 loop spans 12 amino acids. Germline assignment: CDR1 MNHEY and CDR2 SMNVEV (reference sequence). Here the CDR3 reads CASGWGDYGYTF. The CDR3 DNA sequence: TGTGCCAGCGGGTGGGGGGACTATGGCTACACCTTC.

The rearrangement uses TRBV27 and TRBJ2-7, with a tentative D call TRBD2 (5 bases). This CDR3 spans 12 amino acids. Trimming removed 9 bases from V and 0 bases from J, with 9 bases in between. Germline V gene data show CDR1 as MNHEY and CDR2 as SMNVEV (reference sequence). Here the CDR3 reads CASYGVSYEQYF. The CDR3 bases are TGTGCCAGTTACGGGGTCTCCTACGAGCAGTACTTC.

This sequence joins TRBV27 and TRBJ1-1; tentative D call: TRBD1 (5 bases). The CDR3 has 12 amino acids. CDR1 is MNHEY and CDR2 is SMNVEV in the germline V gene (reference sequence). V dropped 6 bases and J dropped 4 bases, with 9 bases sitting between them. The CDR3 DNA is TGTGCCAGCAGATCGGGGGGCACTGAAGCTTTCTTT. This encodes CASRSGGTEAFF.

The rearrangement uses TRBV7-6 and TRBJ2-5; D gene ambiguous. The CDR3 contains 13 residues. The germline V gene has CDR1 SGHVS and CDR2 FNYEAQ. Trimming shortened V by 0 bases and J by 5 bases, and 7 bases separated the two germline ends. The CDR3 here is CASSLALLETQYF. In DNA, the CDR3 is TGTGCCAGCAGCTTAGCCCTGTTGGAGACCCAGTACTTC.

This chain uses TRBV10-3 with TRBJ1-2, with D tentatively TRBD1 (6 bases). Per germline, CDR1 ENHRY and CDR2 SYGVKD. V lost 8 bases and J 4 bases, leaving 20 bases between the germline ends. The CDR3 is 15 amino acids. CDR3 nucleotide sequence: TGTGCCATCTCGGGCAGGGGAATCTCAGCCTATGGCTACACCTTC. Translating gives CAISGRGISAYGYTF.

The V gene is TRBV5-3, the J gene TRBJ2-2, with 8 positions matching TRBD2. TRBV5-3 is known as an ORF, though its function is uncertain. The CDR3 is 18 residues long. J lost 1 base, V lost 2 bases, and 10 bases had no gene match. CDR3 coding DNA: TGTGCCAGAAGCTTCGCCAGCGGGAGCCGCCTGAACACCGGGGAGCTGTTTTTT. Residues: CARSFASGSRLNTGELFF.